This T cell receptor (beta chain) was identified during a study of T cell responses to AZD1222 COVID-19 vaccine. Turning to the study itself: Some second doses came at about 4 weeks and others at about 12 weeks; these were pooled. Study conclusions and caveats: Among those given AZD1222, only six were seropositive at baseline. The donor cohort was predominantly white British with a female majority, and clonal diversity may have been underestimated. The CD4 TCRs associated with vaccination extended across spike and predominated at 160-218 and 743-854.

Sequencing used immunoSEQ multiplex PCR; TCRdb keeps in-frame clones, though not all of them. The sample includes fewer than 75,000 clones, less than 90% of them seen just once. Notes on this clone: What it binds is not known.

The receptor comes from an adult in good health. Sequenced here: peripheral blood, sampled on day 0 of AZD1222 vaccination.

CDR3 region: CASNRGRTARMFF. The CDR3, as DNA: TGTGCCAGCAATAGGGGACGGACGGCCAGGATGTTTTTT. The chain has TRBV6-6 and TRBJ1-4; TRBD1 is a possible D gene (5 bases). This CDR3 is built from 13 residues. CDR1 is MNHNY, CDR2 SVGAGI, per germline (reference sequence). V was pared by 7 bases and J by 15 bases, with 21 bases between.